One and the same sample provided the 29 T cell receptor beta chains below, sequenced in a study of cytomegalovirus exposure and HLA in healthy donors. A multiplex PCR was run with 60 Vbeta primers and 13 Jbeta primers. Method: immunoSEQ multiplex PCR; TCRdb's copy keeps in-frame clones and lacks some. The table lists over 140,000 clones, around 80% of them singletons. Sequencing was performed on PBMCs. Every receptor here comes from a young man in good health and CMV-seropositive.

The genes are TRBV11-2 and TRBJ2-7; 9 bases are a match to TRBD1. From germline, CDR1 is SGHAT and CDR2 FQNNGV. J gave up 5 bases and V 2 bases, and 7 bases lay outside the gene matches. CDR3 length equals 15 residues. DNA for the CDR3: TGTGCCAGCAGCTTACCTGGGACAGGGATCGACGAGCAGTACTTC. This codes for CASSLPGTGIDEQYF.

V and J are TRBV6-5 and TRBJ1-1; 7 bases align to TRBD1. Germline V CDR1 and CDR2: MNHEY, SVGAGI. CDR3 length equals 13 residues. V was clipped by 10 bases and J by 0 bases; unmatched bases: 5. The CDR3 DNA reads TGTGCCACCCGGGACAGTCTGAACACTGAAGCTTTCTTT. Translated, it gives CATRDSLNTEAFF.

V and J are TRBV6-1 and TRBJ2-3; 14 bases are shared with TRBD2. The CDR3 is 15 residues long. The V segment lost 7 bases and the J segment 6 bases; nucleotides outside the gene matches: 6. Germline CDR1 MNHNS, CDR2 SASEGT. DNA of the CDR3: TGTGCCAGCACCGGGACTAGCGGGGGCATGGATACGCAGTATTTT. Residues: CASTGTSGGMDTQYF.

The V gene is TRBV10-3, the J gene TRBJ2-1; 8 bases agree with TRBD1. This CDR3 is 14 amino acids long. The V and J ends lost 11 bases and 8 bases, in that order; junction bases with no gene match: 14. Looked up from germline, CDR1 is ENHRY and CDR2 is SYGVKD. The CDR3 DNA reads as TGTGCCCACGGACAGGGCCCGATTTTAGATGAGCAGTTCTTC. Translation gives CAHGQGPILDEQFF.

The chain is built from TRBV13 and TRBJ2-3; 7 bases line up with TRBD2. The CDR3 length is 16 residues. Germline V gene data show CDR1 as PRHDT and CDR2 as FYEKMQ (reference sequence). V shed 2 bases, J shed 4 bases, and the junction held 9 bases outside the gene matches. The chain's CDR3 is CASSLRGSGRSDTQYF. The CDR3 nucleotides read TGTGCCAGCAGCTTACGGGGTAGCGGGCGATCAGATACGCAGTATTTT.

The rearrangement uses TRBV7-9 and TRBJ2-7; D possibly corresponds to TRBD2 (5 bases). Trimming cost V 4 bases and J 0 bases, with 16 bases left between them. The CDR3 is made up of 16 amino acids. From germline, CDR1 is SEHNR and CDR2 FQNEAQ (reference sequence). CDR3 coding DNA: TGTGCCAGCAGCTCCGAAGCGGCGGGCAGCTCCTACGAGCAGTACTTC. Its translation is CASSSEAAGSSYEQYF.

This chain connects TRBV27 to TRBJ1-4; TRBD1 matches at 7 bases. The V gene end was trimmed by 4 bases and the J gene end by 0 bases; junction bases not matched to a gene: 5. Germline CDR1 and CDR2: MNHEY and SMNVEV (reference sequence). The CDR3 runs to 16 residues. Here the CDR3 reads CASSSDRVATNEKLFF. The CDR3, as DNA: TGTGCCAGCAGTTCTGACAGGGTTGCAACTAATGAAAAACTGTTTTTT.

This chain links TRBV5-1 with TRBJ1-2; D not certain. Germline V lookup: CDR1 SGHRS, CDR2 YFSETQ. Trimming took 3 bases from V and 4 from J, leaving 16 bases between them. The CDR3 has 15 amino acids. CDR3 DNA sequence: TGCGCCAGCAGCTCCCTTCGGGGTCCCCTCTATGGCTACACCTTC. This codes for CASSSLRGPLYGYTF. The full variable domain, completed using reference TRBV5-1 and TRBJ1-2, is KAGVTQTPRYLIKTRGQQVTLSCSPISGHRSVSWYQQTPGQGLQFLFEYFSETQRNKGNFPGRFSGRQFSNSRSEMNVSTLELGDSALYLCASSSLRGPLYGYTFGSGTRLTVV.

The genes are TRBV4-1 and TRBJ2-7, with D uncertain. Germline CDR1 reads MGHRA; CDR2 reads YSYEKL. Trimming took 0 bases from V and 6 from J, leaving 18 bases between them. The CDR3 has 16 amino acids. This chain's CDR3 is CASSQEGSPPVSEQYF. In DNA, the CDR3 is TGCGCCAGCAGCCAAGAGGGCAGTCCCCCGGTTAGCGAGCAGTACTTC.

The chain uses TRBV2 and TRBJ2-1; a weak D match, TRBD2 (5 bases). The V end was cut by 8 bases, the J end by 9 bases, with 20 bases between. CDR3 length: 14 amino acids. Germline values: CDR1 SNHLY, CDR2 FYNNEI. The CDR3 nucleotides are TGTGCCAGCCTCCTGGCGGGCCAGGTCGTTGAGCAGTTCTTC. It translates to CASLLAGQVVEQFF.

V is TRBV29-1 and J is TRBJ2-2; D perhaps matches TRBD1 (6 bases). The CDR3 runs to 15 residues. Per the germline V gene, CDR1 is SQVTM and CDR2 is ANQGSEA. Trimming cost V 4 bases and J 0 bases, with 12 bases left between them. Written as DNA, the CDR3 is TGCAGCGTTGGGGGGCTCGACGCGAACACCGGGGAGCTGTTTTTT. It yields the protein CSVGGLDANTGELFF.

This clone was observed a handful of times. The chain combines TRBV21-1 with TRBJ2-3; TRBD1 is the table's D call and was not checked against the DNA. TRBV21-1 is described as a pseudogene. The CDR3 has 17 amino acids. The CDR3 is CASSKGIHRGRTDTQYF. In DNA, the CDR3 is TGTGCCAGCAGCAAAGGAATACACAGGGGGCGGACAGATACGCAGTATTTT.

This clone showed up just once. The CDR3 DNA is TGTGCCAGCAGCTCAGGACAGGCCCAAAATCAGCCCCAGCATTTT. This sequence encodes CASSSGQAQNQPQHF. V gene TRBV5-6 combines with J gene TRBJ1-5; 7 bases are shared with TRBD1. With V trimmed by 3 bases and J by 4 bases, 7 bases remained unmatched. Per the germline V gene, CDR1 is SGHDT and CDR2 is YYEEEE. The CDR3 covers 15 residues.

The chain combines TRBV5-8 with TRBJ1-6, with 9 nucleotides matching TRBD1. This CDR3 contains 16 residues. The germline gives CDR1 SGHTS, CDR2 YDEGEE. J was trimmed by 6 bases and V by 3 bases; bases with no gene match: 7. This CDR3 is CASSSWGQGINSPLHF. The CDR3 DNA reads TGTGCCAGCAGCTCTTGGGGACAGGGTATTAATTCACCCCTCCACTTT.

This clone was counted only a few times. V gene TRBV27 combines with J gene TRBJ2-2; 8 bases are a match to TRBD1. The CDR3 consists of 14 residues. The V gene's germline CDR1 is MNHEY and CDR2 SMNVEV (reference sequence). The V segment lost 7 bases and the J segment 3 bases; nucleotides outside the gene matches: 4. The CDR3 DNA reads TGTGCCAGCACACAGGGGGTGGACACCGGGGAGCTGTTTTTT. Residues: CASTQGVDTGELFF.

The chain carries TRBV5-1 and TRBJ2-7; 8 bases align to TRBD2. Germline CDR1 reads SGHRS; CDR2 reads YFSETQ. J gave up 1 base and V 7 bases, and 10 bases lay outside the gene matches. The CDR3 loop spans 15 amino acids. DNA of the CDR3: TGCGCCAGCTGTGTAGGAGCGGGGGTTTCCTACGAGCAGTACTTC. Protein: CASCVGAGVSYEQYF.

This clone appeared a few times. V is TRBV5-1 and J is TRBJ2-6; D is unresolved. The CDR3 spans 15 residues. Trimming took off 2 bases at V and 0 bases at J, with 6 bases between the two ends. In germline, CDR1 is SGHRS, CDR2 YFSETQ. The CDR3 DNA follows: TGCGCCAGCAGCTTAGCTGACTCTGGGGCCAACGTCCTGACTTTC. This codes for CASSLADSGANVLTF.

This clone was counted a single time. The V gene is TRBV7-9, the J gene TRBJ1-2; 8 nucleotides agree with TRBD1. V gave up 0 bases and J gave up 5 bases; unmatched junction bases: 8. Germline lookup yields CDR1 SEHNR and CDR2 FQNEAQ (reference sequence). CDR3 length: 16 residues. The CDR3 DNA follows: TGTGCCAGCAGCTTAGCGAGGACAGGGATCAAGTATGGCTACACCTTC. Its translation: CASSLARTGIKYGYTF.

This rearrangement joins TRBV19 to TRBJ2-5, with 7 positions matching TRBD1. CDR1 and CDR2 (germline): LNHDA, SQIVND (reference sequence). The J segment lost 2 bases and the V segment lost 4 bases, leaving 10 bases of the junction unmatched. The CDR3 loop spans 16 amino acids. CDR3 nucleotides: TGTGCCAGTAGTAATTACCCGGGACAGTATCAAGAGACCCAGTACTTC. Protein product: CASSNYPGQYQETQYF.

The chain recombines TRBV25-1 with TRBJ2-1; perhaps TRBD2 as D (6 bases). Germline CDR1 MGHDK, CDR2 SYGVNS. Trimming took off 3 bases at V and 5 bases at J, with 11 bases between the two ends. The CDR3 is 14 amino acids. The CDR3 is CASSDRGSNNEQFF. The CDR3, as DNA: TGTGCCAGCAGTGATCGGGGGTCAAACAATGAGCAGTTCTTC.

This clone has more than one count but fewer than ten. CDR3 sequence reads: CASSRVPGTEAFF. The CDR3 region has the DNA TGTGCCAGCAGTCGGGTCCCGGGGACTGAAGCTTTCTTT. The chain uses TRBV28 and TRBJ1-1; D is ambiguous. The CDR3 has 13 residues. Germline CDR1 is MDHEN and CDR2 is SYDVKM. The V end lost 5 bases, the J end lost 5 bases, and 12 bases lay between the germline ends.

The V gene is TRBV6-5, the J gene TRBJ2-7; 11 bases map to TRBD1. V dropped 6 bases and J dropped 11; count of bases not matched to a gene: 12. CDR1 MNHEY and CDR2 SVGAGI come from the germline V gene. The CDR3 spans 14 residues. CDR3 DNA sequence: TGTGCCAGCAGGAGTGGACAGGGGGCATTCCTTAAGTACTTC. Its translation: CASRSGQGAFLKYF.

This clone has a single count. The chain is built from TRBV5-1 and TRBJ2-3; 8 bases fit TRBD2. The CDR3 consists of 15 residues. The germline V gene encodes CDR1 SGHRS and CDR2 YFSETQ. The V gene end was trimmed by 4 bases and the J gene end by 2 bases; junction bases not matched to a gene: 6. CDR3 in amino acids: CASSPGTSPTDTQYF. CDR3 DNA: TGCGCCAGCAGCCCAGGGACTAGTCCCACAGATACGCAGTATTTT.

This clone occurred a few times. J is TRBJ2-7 and V is TRBV15; 7 bases are a match to TRBD1. The germline gives CDR1 LNHNV, CDR2 YYDKDF (reference sequence). The length of the CDR3 is 16 residues. J gave up 1 base and V 5 bases, and 11 bases lay outside the gene matches. Written as DNA, the CDR3 is TGTGCCACCAGCGCTCTACAGGGGAAGGGTTCCTACGAGCAGTACTTC. Amino acids: CATSALQGKGSYEQYF. The whole variable domain, remainder taken from reference TRBV15 and TRBJ2-7, is DAMVIQNPRYQVTQFGKPVTLSCSQTLNHNVMYWYQQKSSQAPKLLFHYYDKDFNNEADTPDNFQSRRPNTSFCFLDIRSPGLGDTAMYLCATSALQGKGSYEQYFGPGTRLTVT.

The J gene is TRBJ2-3, the V gene TRBV14; 9 bases match TRBD2. The CDR3 is 15 amino acids. Losses at the gene ends were 2 bases for V and 3 bases for J; bases not matched to a gene: 3. CDR1 and CDR2 (germline): SGHDN, FVKESK. The CDR3 region has the DNA TGTGCCAGCAGCCAAAGGGGACTAGCAACAGATACGCAGTATTTT. It is translated as CASSQRGLATDTQYF.

The chain recombines TRBV9 with TRBJ2-6; D perhaps matches TRBD2 (5 bases). The ends were cut back, 1 base at V and 2 bases at J, with 10 bases in the middle. The CDR3 totals 16 residues. Germline CDR1 reads SGDLS; CDR2 reads YYNGEE. CDR3 DNA: TGTGCCAGCAGCGTATGGGCGGGTGCTGGGGCCAACGTCCTGACTTTC. Residues: CASSVWAGAGANVLTF.

The chain combines TRBV4-1 with TRBJ2-5; the D gene is possibly TRBD2 (6 bases). The CDR3 is 13 amino acids. Germline assignment: CDR1 MGHRA and CDR2 YSYEKL. The V gene lost 4 bases and the J gene lost 5 bases, with 11 bases spanning the gap. CDR3 amino acids: CASSLRLVETQYF. CDR3 coding DNA: TGCGCCAGCAGCCTTAGACTAGTCGAGACCCAGTACTTC.

The V gene is TRBV2, the J gene TRBJ2-7; no clear D gene. CDR3 length: 14 amino acids. Trimming left V 2 bases short and J 0 bases short, with 8 bases between. Germline loops: CDR1 SNHLY, CDR2 FYNNEI. The CDR3 region has the DNA TGTGCCAGCAGTGAAACCTCGAGCTCCTACGAGCAGTACTTC. This codes for CASSETSSSYEQYF.

The V gene is TRBV2, the J gene TRBJ1-5; TRBD1 matches at 7 bases. The CDR3 extends over 14 amino acids. V was clipped by 9 bases and J by 4 bases; unmatched bases: 9. Germline loops: CDR1 SNHLY, CDR2 FYNNEI. CDR3: CARGSTGANQPQHF. Written as DNA, the CDR3 is TGTGCCAGAGGGAGTACAGGGGCAAATCAGCCCCAGCATTTT.